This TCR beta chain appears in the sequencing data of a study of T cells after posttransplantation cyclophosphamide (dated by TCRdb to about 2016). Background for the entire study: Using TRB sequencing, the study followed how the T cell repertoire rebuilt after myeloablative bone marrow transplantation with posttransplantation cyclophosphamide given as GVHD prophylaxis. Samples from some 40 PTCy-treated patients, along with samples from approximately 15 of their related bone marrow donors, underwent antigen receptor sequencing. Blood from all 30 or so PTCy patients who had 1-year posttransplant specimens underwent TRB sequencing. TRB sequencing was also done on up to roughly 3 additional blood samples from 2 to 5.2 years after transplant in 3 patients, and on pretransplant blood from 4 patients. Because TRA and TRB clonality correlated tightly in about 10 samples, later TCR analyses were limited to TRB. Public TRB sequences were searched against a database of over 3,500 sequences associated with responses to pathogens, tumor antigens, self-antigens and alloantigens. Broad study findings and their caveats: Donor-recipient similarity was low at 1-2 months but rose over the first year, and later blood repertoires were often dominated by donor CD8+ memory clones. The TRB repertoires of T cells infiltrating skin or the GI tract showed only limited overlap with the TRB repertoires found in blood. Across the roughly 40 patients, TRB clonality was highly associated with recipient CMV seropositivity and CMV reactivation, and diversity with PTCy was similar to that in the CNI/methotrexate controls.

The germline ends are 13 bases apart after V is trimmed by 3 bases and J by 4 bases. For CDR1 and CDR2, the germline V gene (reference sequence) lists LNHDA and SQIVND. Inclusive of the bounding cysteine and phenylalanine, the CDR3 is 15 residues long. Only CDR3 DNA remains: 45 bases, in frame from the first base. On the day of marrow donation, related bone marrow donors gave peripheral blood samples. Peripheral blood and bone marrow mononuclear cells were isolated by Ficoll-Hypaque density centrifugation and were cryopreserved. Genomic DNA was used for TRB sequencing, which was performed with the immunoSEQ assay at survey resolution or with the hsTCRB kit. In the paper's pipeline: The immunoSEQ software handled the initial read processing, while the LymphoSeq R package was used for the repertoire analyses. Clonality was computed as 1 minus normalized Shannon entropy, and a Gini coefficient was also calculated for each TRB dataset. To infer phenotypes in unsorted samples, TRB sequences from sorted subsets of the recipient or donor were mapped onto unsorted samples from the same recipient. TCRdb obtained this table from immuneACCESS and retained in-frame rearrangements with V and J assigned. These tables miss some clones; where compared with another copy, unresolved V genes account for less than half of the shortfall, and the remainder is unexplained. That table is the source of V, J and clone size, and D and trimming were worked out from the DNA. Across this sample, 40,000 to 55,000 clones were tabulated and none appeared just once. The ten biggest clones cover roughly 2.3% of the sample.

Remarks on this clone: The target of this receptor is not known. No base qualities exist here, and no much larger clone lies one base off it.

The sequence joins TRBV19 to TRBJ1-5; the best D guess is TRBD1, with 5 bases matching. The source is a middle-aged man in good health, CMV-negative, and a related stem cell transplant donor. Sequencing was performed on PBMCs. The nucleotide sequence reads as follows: TGTGCCAGTAGTATCTTACAGGAAGGGAATCAGCCCCAGCATTTT. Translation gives CASSILQEGNQPQHF.